This T cell receptor beta chain came from a study of T cell responses to AZD1222 COVID-19 vaccine. Study outcomes and limitations: Distributed over spike, vaccine-associated CD4 TCRs predominated at 160-218 and 743-854.

Concerning this clone: The antigen is not known.

The table came from immunoSEQ multiplex PCR; TCRdb's copy has only in-frame clones and leaves some out. The table shows about 67,000 clones, with roughly 80% occurring only once. This CDR3 has 12 amino acids. Germline V lookup: CDR1 LGHNA, CDR2 YNFKEQ. V was pared by 2 bases and J by 6 bases, with 6 bases between. V and J are TRBV4-2 and TRBJ2-3, with D unclear. The sequence was obtained from an adult in good health. The sequenced sample was peripheral blood, obtained on day 0 of AZD1222 vaccination. CDR3 nucleotides: TGTGCCAGCAGCCAACAAATGGATACGCAGTATTTT. As protein: CASSQQMDTQYF.